This TCR beta chain was identified during a study of identical twins. Findings and limits, study-wide: Insertions were fewer in abundant cord blood beta clonotypes, whereas memory repertoires showed none of this pattern. Models, which agreed with sharing between unrelated individuals, nonetheless underestimated the out-of-frame TCR alpha sharing seen in monozygotic twins.

In every case, the donor was a healthy Caucasian. TCRdb itself ran the 5' RACE reads through MiXCR, one entry per CDR3 protein. This sample carries around 1.7 million distinct CDR3 sequences, around a third of them seen once, and the ten largest clones take approximately 0.29%. This clonotype occurred once. No antigen is known for it. The length of the CDR3 is 17 residues. The V call is TRBV21-1, the J call TRBJ2-2; TRBD2 is the table's D call and was not checked against the DNA. TRBV21-1 is a pseudogene locus. This sequence was found in a newborn girl in good health. The sequenced sample was cord blood. The CDR3 spells CASTQLAGVPNTGELFF. The CDR3 nucleotides read TGTGCCAGCACCCAACTAGCGGGGGTCCCGAACACCGGGGAGCTGTTTTTT.